This T cell receptor beta chain was sequenced for a study of response to subunit inactivated influenza vaccine. This clonotype was recorded a few times. Its matching antigen is unknown. This CDR3 is 17 amino acids long. V lost 1 base, J lost 7 bases, and 23 bases lay in between. The germline V gene has CDR1 SGHVS and CDR2 FQNEAQ. TCRdb reanalysed the RT-PCR reads using MiXCR and keeps one entry per CDR3 protein. The sample gives around 520,000 distinct CDR3 sequences, around 11% of which show up once; 10% to 13% is in the top ten. Study findings and constraints: The authors suggested that few new T cells are recruited per seasonal influenza vaccination.

The sequences come from PBMCs from blood, collected on the day of vaccination. The gene calls are TRBV7-8 and TRBJ2-7; maybe TRBD1 (6 bases). The origin of this receptor is a man between 50 and 59 years old who received an inactivated influenza vaccine. CDR3 DNA sequence: TGTGCCAGCAGCTTAGGAGCTCACTTAGCGCGTAGGGGGGAGCAGTACTTC. Translated, it gives CASSLGAHLARRGEQYF.